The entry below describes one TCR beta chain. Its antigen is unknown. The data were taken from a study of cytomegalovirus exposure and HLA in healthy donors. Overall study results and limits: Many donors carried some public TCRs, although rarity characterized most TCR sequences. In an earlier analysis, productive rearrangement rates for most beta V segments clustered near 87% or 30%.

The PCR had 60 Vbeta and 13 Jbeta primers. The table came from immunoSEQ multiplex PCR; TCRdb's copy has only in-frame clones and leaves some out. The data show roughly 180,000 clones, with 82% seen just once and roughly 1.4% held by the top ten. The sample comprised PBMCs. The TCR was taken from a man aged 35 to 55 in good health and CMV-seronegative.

Written as DNA, the CDR3 is TGTGCCAGCAGCCAAGGGGTGGCAGGGACTAATGAAAAACTGTTTTTT. It encodes CASSQGVAGTNEKLFF. The rearrangement joins TRBV4-2 to TRBJ1-4; weak D call: TRBD1 (5 bases). V was cut by 1 base and J by 2 bases, with 11 bases left in between. The length of the CDR3 is 16 residues. Per the germline V gene, CDR1 is LGHNA and CDR2 is YNFKEQ.